These 25 T cell receptor beta chains share one sample of origin, sequenced in a study of T cell responses to AZD1222 COVID-19 vaccine. Assay: immunoSEQ multiplex PCR; the TCRdb copy retains only in-frame clones and omits some. The repertoire consists of roughly 120,000 clones, with more than 70% occurring once and the leading ten covering roughly 15%. Sequenced material: peripheral blood, taken 28 days after the second AZD1222 dose. These receptors all stem from an adult who received the AZD1222 COVID-19 vaccine.

The CDR3 bases are TGTGCCAGCAGGTGGGGTGAAAAACTGTTTTTT. Its protein is CASRWGEKLFF. The chain is built from TRBV7-2 and TRBJ1-4; D unclear. Germline V gene lookup returns CDR1 SGHTA and CDR2 FQGNSA. V shed 6 bases and J shed 7 bases, with 6 bases lying between them. The CDR3 is 11 amino acids.

The CDR3, as DNA: TGCGCCAGCAGCCAACCGGGGACAGGGCCTGAAAAACTGTTTTTT. Encoded protein: CASSQPGTGPEKLFF. The chain joins TRBV4-1 to TRBJ1-4; 9 bases fit TRBD1. Germline V lookup: CDR1 MGHRA, CDR2 YSYEKL. The length of the CDR3 is 15 residues. V lost 2 bases, J lost 7 bases, and 5 bases stayed unmatched.

This clone was seen only once. This chain uses TRBV7-3 with TRBJ1-4, with 7 bases that match TRBD1. With 4 bases clipped from V and 8 bases from J, the junction kept 13 bases outside the gene matches. Germline CDR1 is SGHTA and CDR2 is FQGTGA. This CDR3 comprises 16 residues. The CDR3 spells CASSYLRQGSEEKLFF. CDR3 coding DNA: TGTGCCAGCAGCTACCTACGACAGGGAAGTGAGGAAAAACTGTTTTTT.

As concerns this clone: Other DNA sequences of this sample code for an identical CDR3. This rearrangement joins TRBV2 to TRBJ1-3; D is unresolved. The CDR3 totals 12 residues. The V end was cut by 4 bases, the J end by 4 bases, with 5 bases between. Germline V gene sequence: CDR1 SNHLY, CDR2 FYNNEI. CDR3 DNA sequence: TGTGCCAGCAGTGGGGTGGGAAACACCATATATTTT. Its translation: CASSGVGNTIYF.

The chain recombines TRBV5-5 with TRBJ1-1; a weak D match, TRBD1 (6 bases). V was clipped by 3 bases and J by 0 bases, with 12 bases between them. CDR3 length: 15 residues. Germline V gene lookup returns CDR1 SGHKS and CDR2 YYEKEE (reference sequence). The CDR3 spells CASSWGGRLNTEAFF. In DNA form, the CDR3 reads TGTGCCAGCAGCTGGGGGGGCAGATTGAACACTGAAGCTTTCTTT.

The genes are TRBV27 and TRBJ2-7; 8 positions match TRBD2. CDR3 length: 15 residues. V trimming: 3 bases; J trimming: 4 bases; junction bases outside the gene matches: 8. Germline V gene sequence: CDR1 MNHEY, CDR2 SMNVEV (reference sequence). The CDR3 sequence is CASSFLGLVPYEQYF. The CDR3 DNA is TGTGCCAGCAGTTTCTTGGGACTAGTACCTTACGAGCAGTACTTC.

The chain combines TRBV2 with TRBJ2-3, with D maybe TRBD1 (6 bases). Germline assignment: CDR1 SNHLY and CDR2 FYNNEI. The length of the CDR3 is 12 residues. V lost 3 bases, J lost 6 bases, and 7 bases lay in between. The CDR3 DNA reads TGTGCCAGCAGTGATAGGGGGGATACGCAGTATTTT. Translating it yields CASSDRGDTQYF.

This chain links TRBV7-6 with TRBJ2-2; D possibly corresponds to TRBD2 (5 bases). With 3 bases removed from V and 6 bases from J, the gap between germline ends came to 20 bases. Germline V lookup: CDR1 SGHVS, CDR2 FNYEAQ. The CDR3 is 17 residues long. CDR3 protein: CASSFRGSGAMAGELFF. Written as DNA, the CDR3 is TGTGCCAGCAGCTTTCGTGGCAGCGGAGCCATGGCCGGGGAGCTGTTTTTT. Using reference TRBV7-6 and TRBJ2-2 for the parts outside the CDR3, the full variable domain is GAGVSQSPRYKVTKRGQDVALRCDPISGHVSLYWYRQALGQGPEFLTYFNYEAQQDKSGLPNDRFSAERPEGSISTLTIQRTEQRDSAMYRCASSFRGSGAMAGELFFGEGSRLTVL.

The chain combines TRBV6-5 with TRBJ2-2, with D tentatively TRBD1 (6 bases). The CDR3 runs 13 residues. Germline V gives CDR1 MNHEY, CDR2 SVGAGI. V was pared by 5 bases and J by 7 bases, with 11 bases between. The CDR3 is CASSPRGFGELFF. DNA of the CDR3: TGTGCCAGCAGTCCCAGGGGTTTCGGGGAGCTGTTTTTT.

V is TRBV28 and J is TRBJ1-4; a possible D gene is TRBD1 (6 bases). The CDR3 extends over 12 amino acids. Per germline, CDR1 MDHEN and CDR2 SYDVKM. V was clipped by 6 bases and J by 8 bases, with 10 bases between them. The CDR3: CASRGRGEKLFF. Here the CDR3 DNA reads TGTGCCAGCAGGGGGAGGGGGGAAAAACTGTTTTTT.

This clone was picked up one time. This chain links TRBV9 with TRBJ2-1, with 9 positions matching TRBD2. This CDR3 has 15 amino acids. The ends lost 4 bases at V and 8 bases at J; junction bases unmatched: 10. The V gene's germline CDR1 is SGDLS and CDR2 YYNGEE. The CDR3 sequence is CASSYRRGGRDEQFF. The CDR3, as DNA: TGTGCCAGCAGCTACCGGCGGGGGGGCAGGGATGAGCAGTTCTTC.

The V gene is TRBV9, the J gene TRBJ2-1; D is perhaps TRBD1 (5 bases). The CDR3 length is 19 residues. Between the trimmed V and J ends, which lost 0 bases and 4 bases, there was a span of 23 bases. Germline V CDR1 and CDR2: SGDLS, YYNGEE. The CDR3 DNA is TGTGCCAGCAGCGTAGTTGGGCAGGGCATCGATTTAAAATACAATGAGCAGTTCTTC. Protein sequence: CASSVVGQGIDLKYNEQFF.

The genes are TRBV6-5 and TRBJ2-1, with TRBD2 matching 11 bases. Germline V gene sequence: CDR1 MNHEY, CDR2 SVGAGI. Trimming cost V 9 bases and J 4 bases; bases outside gene matches: 5. The CDR3 is made up of 14 amino acids. CDR3 sequence reads: CASWTSGRYNEQFF. As DNA, the CDR3 is TGTGCCAGTTGGACTAGCGGGCGGTACAATGAGCAGTTCTTC.

This sequence joins TRBV19 and TRBJ2-2, with 10 nucleotides matching TRBD1. Losses at the gene ends were 10 bases for V and 4 bases for J; bases not matched to a gene: 3. The CDR3 has 13 amino acids. Germline CDR1 and CDR2: LNHDA and SQIVND (reference sequence). CDR3: CATGDRGTGELFF. DNA of the CDR3: TGTGCCACCGGGGACAGGGGCACCGGGGAGCTGTTTTTT.

This chain links TRBV7-2 with TRBJ2-3, with 10 positions matching TRBD2. V gave up 1 base and J gave up 5 bases; unmatched junction bases: 9. The CDR3 is 17 residues long. Germline assignment: CDR1 SGHTA and CDR2 FQGNSA. The DNA of the CDR3 is TGTGCCAGCAGCTTAGATACTAGCGGGAAAGCAGAAGATACGCAGTATTTT. Protein: CASSLDTSGKAEDTQYF.

The rearrangement uses TRBV18 and TRBJ1-1; 8 bases fit TRBD1. The germline V gene has CDR1 KGHSH and CDR2 LQKENI. This CDR3 is 14 amino acids long. V lost 2 bases, J lost 1 base, and 0 bases stayed unmatched. The CDR3 region is CASSPDRGNTEAFF. The CDR3 DNA reads TGTGCCAGCTCACCAGACAGGGGGAACACTGAAGCTTTCTTT.

The chain carries TRBV5-5 and TRBJ1-3, with TRBD1 matching over 7 bases. The CDR3 has 15 amino acids. CDR1 and CDR2 (germline): SGHKS, YYEKEE (reference sequence). Germline trimming cut 4 bases from V and 2 bases from J; bases unmatched to any gene: 6. CDR3 residues: CASSTTGDPGNTIYF. DNA of the CDR3: TGTGCCAGCAGCACCACAGGGGACCCTGGAAACACCATATATTTT.

CDR3 nucleotide sequence: TGTGCCAGCAGTGACATCCGCGTCAGGGGGCCGGATAGCAATCAGCCCCAGCATTTT. As protein: CASSDIRVRGPDSNQPQHF. The chain joins TRBV6-4 to TRBJ1-5; 8 positions agree with TRBD1. The J segment lost 0 bases and the V segment lost 2 bases, leaving 12 bases of the junction unmatched. CDR3 length equals 19 residues. Germline V gives CDR1 MRHNA, CDR2 SNTAGT.

This chain joins TRBV6-5 and TRBJ1-2; possibly TRBD1 for D (6 bases). Germline CDR1 reads MNHEY; CDR2 reads SVGAGI. The CDR3 has 13 amino acids. V shed 7 bases and J shed 4 bases, with 13 bases lying between them. The chain's CDR3 is CASNRQAGYGYTF. In DNA form, the CDR3 reads TGTGCCAGCAACAGACAGGCTGGCTATGGCTACACCTTC.

The chain couples TRBV7-2 to TRBJ1-1; D not resolved. Germline CDR1 reads SGHTA; CDR2 reads FQGNSA. There are 15 residues in the CDR3. Trimming cost V 1 base and J 1 base, with 10 bases left between them. CDR3 in DNA: TGTGCCAGCAGCTTAGGGGTGACGGAGAACACTGAAGCTTTCTTT. Protein sequence: CASSLGVTENTEAFF.

This clone was seen once. The chain's CDR3 is CASSLDRTETQYF. The DNA for the CDR3 is TGTGCCAGCAGCTTGGACAGAACAGAGACCCAGTACTTC. The chain carries TRBV5-8 and TRBJ2-5; D is ambiguous. V was pared by 0 bases and J by 4 bases, with 7 bases between. The CDR3 extends over 13 amino acids. Germline V gene lookup returns CDR1 SGHTS and CDR2 YDEGEE.

The J gene is TRBJ1-5, the V gene TRBV19; a weak D match, TRBD1 (5 bases). V shed 3 bases and J shed 4 bases, with 16 bases lying between them. There are 16 residues in the CDR3. From germline, CDR1 is LNHDA and CDR2 SQIVND (reference sequence). DNA of the CDR3: TGTGCCAGTAGTATCGTGGGGGTAGGCTCAAATCAGCCCCAGCATTTT. Its translation: CASSIVGVGSNQPQHF.

This chain uses TRBV5-1 with TRBJ2-5, with 7 bases that match TRBD1. This CDR3 is built from 13 residues. Trimming at V came to 3 bases and at J to 1 base, leaving 0 bases not matched to a gene. Per the germline V gene, CDR1 is SGHRS and CDR2 is YFSETQ. CDR3 sequence reads: CASSWTGQETQYF. As DNA, the CDR3 is TGCGCCAGCAGCTGGACAGGCCAAGAGACCCAGTACTTC.

The chain links TRBV5-1 to TRBJ1-3, with D possibly being TRBD1 (6 bases). CDR3 length equals 16 residues. Trimming cost V 5 bases and J 0 bases, with 15 bases left between them. CDR1 and CDR2 (germline): SGHRS, YFSETQ. The chain's CDR3 is CASSPMGAYSGNTIYF. CDR3 coding DNA: TGCGCCAGCAGTCCGATGGGGGCTTACTCTGGAAACACCATATATTTT.

The rearrangement links TRBV28 to TRBJ1-1; D may be TRBD1 (5 bases). CDR1 and CDR2 from the germline V gene are MDHEN and SYDVKM. Trimming left V 6 bases short and J 5 bases short, with 13 bases between. The CDR3 is 13 amino acids. As DNA, the CDR3 is TGTGCCAGCAGCCTACCGGGACTTACTGAAGCTTTCTTT. Translating gives CASSLPGLTEAFF.